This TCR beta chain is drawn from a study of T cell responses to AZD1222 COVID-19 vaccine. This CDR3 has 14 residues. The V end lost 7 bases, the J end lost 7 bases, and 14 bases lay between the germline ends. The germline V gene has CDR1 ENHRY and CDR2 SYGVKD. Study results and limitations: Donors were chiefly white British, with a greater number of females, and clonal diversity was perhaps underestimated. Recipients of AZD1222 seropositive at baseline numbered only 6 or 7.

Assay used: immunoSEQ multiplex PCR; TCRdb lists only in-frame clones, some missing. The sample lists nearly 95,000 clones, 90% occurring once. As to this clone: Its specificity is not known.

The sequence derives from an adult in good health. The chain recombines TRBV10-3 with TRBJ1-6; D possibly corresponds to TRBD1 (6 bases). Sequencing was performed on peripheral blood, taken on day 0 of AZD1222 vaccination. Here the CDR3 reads CAITLGGANSPLHF. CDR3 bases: TGTGCCATCACCTTGGGGGGGGCGAATTCACCCCTCCACTTT.